Shown below are 7 T cell receptor beta chains from a single sample sequenced in a study of metastatic and nonmetastatic thyroid tumors. MiXCR re-clonotyped the PCR reads for TCRdb. Altogether around 40,000 clones are present, about a sixth being singletons, with the ten largest covering roughly 5.6%. No treatment of any kind had been given to any patient before thyroid surgery. Sequencing used blood. These receptors all stem from a male donor with papillary thyroid cancer or a benign thyroid nodule (not recorded which). Some clones in this sample may be carry-over from other donors' samples.

This clone was counted ten times or more. The chain joins TRBV7-9 to TRBJ1-1; perhaps TRBD1 as D (6 bases). Germline CDR1 reads SEHNR; CDR2 reads FQNEAQ (reference sequence). CDR3 length: 12 amino acids. Trimming pared 5 bases from V and 5 bases from J, leaving 9 bases between. The chain's CDR3 is CASSQGPTEAFF. For the CDR3, the DNA is TGTGCCAGCAGCCAGGGGCCAACTGAAGCTTTCTTT.

This clone was detected many times. CDR3 residues: CASSLGPSSYEQYF. CDR3 sequence (DNA): TGCGCCAGCAGCTTGGGGCCGAGCTCCTACGAGCAGTACTTC. The chain links TRBV5-1 to TRBJ2-7; no clear D. The germline gives CDR1 SGHRS, CDR2 YFSETQ. CDR3 length: 14 amino acids. The germline V and J ends were trimmed by 0 bases and 0 bases, with 7 bases remaining between them.

This clone has ten or more counts. The chain recombines TRBV20-1 with TRBJ2-3; 11 nucleotides line up with TRBD2. The CDR3 has 14 residues. Germline CDR1 and CDR2: DFQATT and SNEGSKA (reference sequence). V lost 5 bases and J lost 7; bases outside the gene matches: 8. CDR3 in amino acids: CSASLAGGPHTQYF. CDR3 DNA sequence: TGCAGTGCTTCTTTAGCGGGAGGGCCTCATACGCAGTATTTT.

This clone was detected ten times or more. This chain uses TRBV7-9 with TRBJ1-5; D remains unclear. Germline lookup yields CDR1 SEHNR and CDR2 FQNEAQ (reference sequence). V lost 1 base to trimming and J lost 3 bases, with 10 bases between them. The CDR3 runs 15 residues. This CDR3 is CASSLGPGFNQPQHF. CDR3 nucleotide sequence: TGTGCCAGCAGCTTAGGTCCGGGTTTCAATCAGCCCCAGCATTTT.

This clone was found a few times. This rearrangement joins TRBV19 to TRBJ2-2; tentatively, D is TRBD1 (5 bases). The CDR3 is 15 residues long. The germline V and J ends were trimmed by 6 bases and 6 bases, with 17 bases remaining between them. Per germline, CDR1 LNHDA and CDR2 SQIVND (reference sequence). The CDR3 protein is CASSIDSNWAGELFF. DNA for the CDR3: TGTGCCAGTAGCATCGACAGTAACTGGGCCGGGGAGCTGTTTTTT.

This clone was seen ten or more times. J is TRBJ2-7 and V is TRBV7-2; 11 nucleotides line up with TRBD2. Germline lookup yields CDR1 SGHTA and CDR2 FQGNSA. The CDR3 runs 17 residues. The V and J ends lost 5 bases and 0 bases, in that order; junction bases with no gene match: 9. DNA for the CDR3: TGTGCCAGCAGCCTATCGGGACTAGCGGACTCCTCCTACGAGCAGTACTTC. Translating gives CASSLSGLADSSYEQYF. Full variable domain (missing parts from reference TRBV7-2 and TRBJ2-7): GAGVSQSPSNKVTEKGKDVELRCDPISGHTALYWYRQSLGQGLEFLIYFQGNSAPDKSGLPSDRFSAERTGGSVSTLTIQRTQQEDSAVYLCASSLSGLADSSYEQYFGPGTRLTVT.

In its sample, this clone was seen a few times. The J gene is TRBJ2-7, the V gene TRBV6-1, with 11 bases lining up with TRBD1. Germline-derived CDR1 and CDR2 are MNHNS and SASEGT. V gave up 2 bases and J gave up 3 bases; unmatched junction bases: 6. The CDR3 length is 16 residues. The CDR3 sequence is CASSERSGTGGYEQYF. As DNA, the CDR3 is TGTGCCAGCAGTGAAAGATCCGGGACAGGGGGCTACGAGCAGTACTTC.